This paragraph covers one T cell receptor beta chain sequence. This record comes from a study of blood T cell repertoires in COVID-19. This table comes from immunoSEQ multiplex PCR, and its TCRdb copy is limited to in-frame clones, with some not included. The sample shows some 200,000 clones, about 88% of them seen only once. V lost 5 bases and J 5 bases, leaving 16 bases between the germline ends. This CDR3 comprises 14 residues. Germline V CDR1 and CDR2: KGHSH, LQKENI. The receptor comes from a woman aged 30 to 39 who had recovered from COVID-19. The V gene is TRBV18, the J gene TRBJ2-7; D is possibly TRBD1 (6 bases). Input material: PBMCs or T cells enriched from blood (not recorded which). The CDR3 sequence is CASSGRNREDEQYF. The CDR3 nucleotides read TGTGCCAGCTCAGGGCGGAACAGGGAAGACGAGCAGTACTTC.